These 28 T cell receptor beta chains share one sample of origin, sequenced in a study of blood T cell repertoires in COVID-19. The repertoire was sequenced with immunoSEQ multiplex PCR; TCRdb's copy has only in-frame clones and lacks some. The sample yields more than 150,000 clones, roughly 80% seen once. Material for sequencing was peripheral blood. The receptors derive from a middle-aged man who had recovered from COVID-19.

The rearrangement joins TRBV12-5 to TRBJ2-2, with 8 nucleotides matching TRBD2. The CDR3 sequence is 15 residues long. CDR1 and CDR2 from the germline V gene are LGHNT and FRNRAP. The V segment lost 3 bases and the J segment 5 bases; nucleotides outside the gene matches: 5. In nucleotides, the CDR3 is TGTGCTAGTGGTTTAGACAGCGGGAGAACCGGGGAGCTGTTTTTT. The encoded protein is CASGLDSGRTGELFF.

The chain links TRBV7-8 to TRBJ2-7; D unresolved. In germline, CDR1 is SGHVS, CDR2 FQNEAQ. This CDR3 has 15 residues. Trimming pared 1 base from V and 0 bases from J, leaving 10 bases between. The CDR3 DNA reads TGTGCCAGCAGCTTAGGATCAGGTTTCTCCTACGAGCAGTACTTC. This sequence encodes CASSLGSGFSYEQYF.

The chain couples TRBV7-8 to TRBJ2-7; D is unresolved. Per germline, CDR1 SGHVS and CDR2 FQNEAQ. The CDR3 is 13 amino acids. V lost 4 bases and J 7 bases, leaving 14 bases between the germline ends. This CDR3 reads CASSSAHNGEQYF. For the CDR3, the DNA is TGTGCCAGCAGCTCCGCCCACAACGGGGAGCAGTACTTC.

The rearrangement links TRBV9 to TRBJ1-4; 10 bases align to TRBD1. This CDR3 region has 16 residues. With V trimmed by 4 bases and J by 7 bases, 10 bases remained unmatched. Per germline, CDR1 SGDLS and CDR2 YYNGEE. In nucleotides, the CDR3 is TGTGCCAGCAGCCTGTATCCGGGACAGGGGACTGAAAAACTGTTTTTT. Protein sequence: CASSLYPGQGTEKLFF.

The chain is built from TRBV7-2 and TRBJ2-5; 8 nucleotides line up with TRBD1. The germline V gene encodes CDR1 SGHTA and CDR2 FQGNSA. V gave up 0 bases and J gave up 5 bases; unmatched junction bases: 11. The CDR3 sequence is 17 residues long. The CDR3 reads CASSLAMGDRFGETQYF. The CDR3 DNA reads TGTGCCAGCAGCTTAGCCATGGGGGACAGGTTTGGGGAGACCCAGTACTTC.

This clone was recorded a few times. V gene TRBV7-2 combines with J gene TRBJ2-3, with TRBD1 identical over 8 bases. The germline gives CDR1 SGHTA, CDR2 FQGNSA. Trimming cost V 3 bases and J 0 bases; bases outside gene matches: 5. There are 16 residues in the CDR3. CDR3 residues: CASSLSRGRSTDTQYF. The CDR3 nucleotides read TGTGCCAGCAGCTTGAGCAGGGGGCGCAGCACAGATACGCAGTATTTT.

V usage is TRBV7-9 and J usage is TRBJ2-1, with TRBD2 matching over 7 bases. Trimming removed 3 bases from V and 0 bases from J; junction bases left unmatched: 8. This CDR3 is built from 17 residues. Germline values: CDR1 SEHNR, CDR2 FQNEAQ (reference sequence). The CDR3 protein is CASSFLAEESSYNEQFF. For the CDR3, the DNA is TGTGCCAGCAGCTTTCTAGCGGAGGAAAGCTCCTACAATGAGCAGTTCTTC.

The chain recombines TRBV9 with TRBJ2-7, with 9 bases aligning to TRBD2. Germline CDR1 reads SGDLS; CDR2 reads YYNGEE. The CDR3 length is 16 residues. With 0 bases clipped from V and 3 bases from J, the junction kept 7 bases outside the gene matches. The CDR3 DNA follows: TGTGCCAGCAGCGTAGCGGCTAGCGGGGACCTCTACGAGCAGTACTTC. Protein sequence: CASSVAASGDLYEQYF. Using reference TRBV9 and TRBJ2-7 for the parts outside the CDR3, the full variable domain is DSGVTQTPKHLITATGQRVTLRCSPRSGDLSVYWYQQSLDQGLQFLIQYYNGEERAKGNILERFSAQQFPDLHSELNLSSLELGDSALYFCASSVAASGDLYEQYFGPGTRLTVT.

V is TRBV30 and J is TRBJ2-3; D is unclear. The germline V gene encodes CDR1 GTSNPN and CDR2 SVGIG (reference sequence). This CDR3 spans 14 amino acids. The germline V and J ends were trimmed by 3 bases and 0 bases, with 10 bases remaining between them. CDR3 amino acids: CAWSLLSSTDTQYF. The CDR3 bases are TGTGCCTGGAGCCTATTGTCTAGCACAGATACGCAGTATTTT.

CDR3: CATSRDAGYEQYF. In DNA form, the CDR3 reads TGTGCCACCAGCAGAGATGCCGGCTACGAGCAGTACTTC. The gene calls are TRBV15 and TRBJ2-7; D gene unclear. Germline V gene data show CDR1 as LNHNV and CDR2 as YYDKDF (reference sequence). Trimming took off 0 bases at V and 3 bases at J, with 6 bases between the two ends. The CDR3 covers 13 residues.

The chain has TRBV28 and TRBJ2-3, with TRBD2 identical over 10 bases. J lost 4 bases, V lost 6 bases, and 10 bases had no gene match. The CDR3 covers 16 residues. Germline assignment: CDR1 MDHEN and CDR2 SYDVKM. CDR3 sequence reads: CASRPSAGGFPDTQYF. The CDR3 DNA sequence: TGTGCCAGCAGACCGTCAGCGGGAGGGTTTCCAGATACGCAGTATTTT. Together with reference TRBV28 and TRBJ2-3, the CDR3 gives the full variable domain: DVKVTQSSRYLVKRTGEKVFLECVQDMDHENMFWYRQDPGLGLRLIYFSYDVKMKEKGDIPEGYSVSREKKERFSLILESASTNQTSMYLCASRPSAGGFPDTQYFGPGTRLTVL.

The V call is TRBV19, the J call TRBJ2-7; D call uncertain. V was shortened by 7 bases and J by 5 bases, with 18 bases between the two germline ends. Germline V gives CDR1 LNHDA, CDR2 SQIVND (reference sequence). There are 14 residues in the CDR3. The CDR3 DNA sequence: TGTGCCAGTAAAGGTCTAGGTCTTACGGACGAGCAGTACTTC. Translated: CASKGLGLTDEQYF.

The chain couples TRBV9 to TRBJ2-3, with TRBD1 as a possible D gene (6 bases). The germline V gene encodes CDR1 SGDLS and CDR2 YYNGEE. The CDR3 length is 15 residues. Trimming pared 0 bases from V and 5 bases from J, leaving 13 bases between. Here the CDR3 DNA reads TGTGCCAGCAGCGTAGAAGAGGACAGTCAAGATACGCAGTATTTT. Amino acids: CASSVEEDSQDTQYF. The full variable domain, rest sourced from reference TRBV9 and TRBJ2-3, is DSGVTQTPKHLITATGQRVTLRCSPRSGDLSVYWYQQSLDQGLQFLIQYYNGEERAKGNILERFSAQQFPDLHSELNLSSLELGDSALYFCASSVEEDSQDTQYFGPGTRLTVL.

This chain uses TRBV2 with TRBJ2-7; D possibly corresponds to TRBD1 (6 bases). The germline CDR1 and CDR2 sequences are SNHLY and FYNNEI. CDR3 length equals 15 residues. Trimming pared 3 bases from V and 0 bases from J, leaving 12 bases between. CDR3 coding DNA: TGTGCCAGCAGTGATTGGGGGCAAAGCTCCTACGAGCAGTACTTC. As protein: CASSDWGQSSYEQYF.

The chain carries TRBV5-8 and TRBJ2-5, with TRBD2 matching 9 bases. CDR1 is SGHTS, CDR2 YDEGEE, per germline. The CDR3 covers 16 residues. V was clipped by 2 bases and J by 4 bases; unmatched bases: 9. The CDR3 here is CASSFDAGGLPETQYF. The CDR3 DNA reads TGTGCCAGCAGCTTTGACGCGGGAGGGCTCCCAGAGACCCAGTACTTC. Using reference TRBV5-8 and TRBJ2-5 for the parts outside the CDR3, the full variable domain is EAGVTQSPTHLIKTRGQQATLRCSPISGHTSVYWYQQALGLGLQFLLWYDEGEERNRGNFPPRFSGRQFPNYSSELNVNALELEDSALYLCASSFDAGGLPETQYFGPGTRLLVL.

The chain has TRBV28 and TRBJ1-2; D remains ambiguous. The CDR3 length is 16 residues. V was shortened by 1 base and J by 4 bases, with 16 bases between the two germline ends. Germline loops: CDR1 MDHEN, CDR2 SYDVKM. DNA of the CDR3: TGTGCCAGCAGTTTATCGTGGGCAGTGTTCGGCTATGGCTACACCTTC. It encodes CASSLSWAVFGYGYTF.

The V call is TRBV12-3 or TRBV12-4, the J call TRBJ1-1; D is possibly TRBD1 (5 bases). Between the trimmed V and J ends, which lost 5 bases and 7 bases, there was a span of 11 bases. There are 12 residues in the CDR3. CDR3 residues: CASSKTANEAFF. The CDR3 DNA sequence: TGTGCCAGCAGTAAGACAGCGAATGAAGCTTTCTTT.

In its sample, this clone was seen many times. The chain joins TRBV5-5 to TRBJ1-2, with D unresolved. The V gene lost 0 bases and the J gene lost 3 bases, with 15 bases spanning the gap. CDR1 is SGHKS, CDR2 YYEKEE, per germline (reference sequence). CDR3 length: 16 residues. The DNA for the CDR3 is TGTGCCAGCAGCTTGGGATCAAGCCCGGGGTACTATGGCTACACCTTC. Translating gives CASSLGSSPGYYGYTF. Drawing the rest from reference TRBV5-5 and TRBJ1-2, the complete variable domain is DAGVTQSPTHLIKTRGQQVTLRCSPISGHKSVSWYQQVLGQGPQFIFQYYEKEERGRGNFPDRFSARQFPNYSSELNVNALLLGDSALYLCASSLGSSPGYYGYTFGSGTRLTVV.

This chain links TRBV12-3 or TRBV12-4 with TRBJ2-7; D not resolved. The ends were cut back, 6 bases at V and 7 bases at J, with 13 bases in the middle. This CDR3 is 12 amino acids long. CDR3 protein: CASSRSFQEQYF. CDR3 nucleotides: TGTGCCAGCAGCCGCTCGTTCCAGGAGCAGTACTTC.

The chain couples TRBV6-5 to TRBJ1-2, with 7 bases identical to TRBD1. This CDR3 comprises 15 residues. The V gene's germline CDR1 is MNHEY and CDR2 SVGAGI. V lost 0 bases to trimming and J lost 5 bases; unmatched junction nucleotides: 6. The CDR3 sequence is CASSYSLSRGYGYTF. The CDR3 DNA reads as TGTGCCAGCAGTTACTCACTCTCCAGGGGGTATGGCTACACCTTC.

The rearrangement joins TRBV28 to TRBJ1-4, with 7 positions matching TRBD1. J gave up 8 bases and V 6 bases, and 9 bases lay outside the gene matches. CDR1 is MDHEN, CDR2 SYDVKM, per germline. The CDR3 has 14 amino acids. In DNA, the CDR3 is TGTGCCAGCAGGGGGACCGGGACAGTAGAAAAACTGTTTTTT. Amino acid sequence: CASRGTGTVEKLFF.

The V and J genes are TRBV24-1 and TRBJ2-4; 12 nucleotides line up with TRBD2. The V gene end was trimmed by 7 bases and the J gene end by 13 bases; junction bases not matched to a gene: 4. The CDR3 length is 12 residues. CDR1 KGHDR and CDR2 SFDVKD come from the germline V gene. The CDR3 loop reads CATSLAGGPQYF. For the CDR3, the DNA is TGTGCCACCAGCCTAGCGGGAGGGCCGCAGTACTTC.

The V gene is TRBV5-1, the J gene TRBJ2-1; unclear D gene. Germline assignment: CDR1 SGHRS and CDR2 YFSETQ. CDR3 length equals 14 residues. V lost 4 bases to trimming and J lost 0 bases, with 8 bases between them. CDR3 nucleotides: TGCGCCAGCAGCCCTCTTAGCTCCTACAATGAGCAGTTCTTC. Amino acids: CASSPLSSYNEQFF.

The sample holds one count of this clone. J is TRBJ2-7 and V is TRBV30; D possibly corresponds to TRBD2 (6 bases). This CDR3 spans 12 amino acids. The germline V gene encodes CDR1 GTSNPN and CDR2 SVGIG (reference sequence). V lost 0 bases, J lost 5 bases, and 8 bases lay in between. CDR3 sequence (DNA): TGTGCCTGGAGTGTACGCGGGAACGAGCAGTACTTC. It yields the protein CAWSVRGNEQYF.

The chain is built from TRBV10-2 and TRBJ2-4; no clear D gene. The germline V gene encodes CDR1 WSHSY and CDR2 SAAADI. CDR3 length: 12 residues. V lost 0 bases and J 6 bases, leaving 3 bases between the germline ends. The CDR3 region is CASSESGNIQYF. CDR3 coding DNA: TGCGCCAGCAGTGAGTCCGGAAACATTCAGTACTTC.

J is TRBJ2-2 and V is TRBV19; 7 bases agree with TRBD2. This CDR3 is 17 amino acids long. The V segment lost 6 bases and the J segment 0 bases; nucleotides outside the gene matches: 10. The V gene's germline CDR1 is LNHDA and CDR2 SQIVND (reference sequence). CDR3 residues: CASRQRLADANTGELFF. CDR3 sequence (DNA): TGTGCCAGTAGACAACGGCTAGCGGACGCGAACACCGGGGAGCTGTTTTTT. The full variable domain, with the rest looked up from reference TRBV19 and TRBJ2-2, is DGGITQSPKYLFRKEGQNVTLSCEQNLNHDAMYWYRQDPGQGLRLIYYSQIVNDFQKGDIAEGYSVSREKKESFPLTVTSAQKNPTAFYLCASRQRLADANTGELFFGEGSRLTVL.

The chain has TRBV30 and TRBJ1-1; possibly TRBD1 for D (6 bases). The CDR3 totals 13 residues. V lost 8 bases, J lost 3 bases, and 16 bases lay in between. Looked up from germline, CDR1 is GTSNPN and CDR2 is SVGIG (reference sequence). CDR3 bases: TGTGCCGGAAGGGGGTCTGGGTACACTGAAGCTTTCTTT. As protein: CAGRGSGYTEAFF.

The CDR3 is CASRTGVLLGAEAFF. CDR3 DNA: TGTGCCAGCCGGACAGGGGTATTACTCGGCGCTGAAGCTTTCTTT. The rearrangement joins TRBV2 to TRBJ1-1, with TRBD1 matching over 9 bases. The CDR3 has 15 amino acids. Germline lookup yields CDR1 SNHLY and CDR2 FYNNEI. J was trimmed by 6 bases and V by 8 bases; bases with no gene match: 13. Looking up the rest from reference TRBV2 and TRBJ1-1 gives the full variable domain: EPEVTQTPSHQVTQMGQEVILRCVPISNHLYFYWYRQILGQKVEFLVSFYNNEISEKSEIFDDQFSVERPDGSNFTLKIRSTKLEDSAMYFCASRTGVLLGAEAFFGQGTRLTVV.